This T cell receptor beta chain was found in a study of CD8+ T cells in alopecia areata (dated by TCRdb to between 2018 and 2020). Some background on the complete study: Treated patients were enrolled in an open-label pilot trial of oral tofacitinib at 5 to 10 mg twice daily for moderate-to-severe alopecia areata. To study T cell clonal expansion in alopecia areata, the researchers applied high-throughput TCRbeta sequencing to both the C3H/HeJ mouse model and human patients. Biopsies were taken from tofacitinib-treated patients at baseline and again at 4 and 24 weeks into treatment, and several of those patients also had a later scalp biopsy. Scalp clonality was compared among normal scalp (n=4), patchy alopecia areata scalp (n=8), and alopecia totalis/universalis scalp (n=8). Amplification of TCRbeta CDR3 regions was done by immunoSEQ multiplex PCR using 35 Vbeta forward primers and 13 Jbeta reverse primers. Tofacitinib was administered for 6 to 18 months, and 6 months of follow-up off drug were then conducted to assess delayed response and recurrence. The SALT score, which quantifies the percentage of affected scalp surface area, was used to measure disease severity in treated patients. RNA was obtained with the PAXgene miRNA kit for fixed scalp, the miRNeasy kit for PBMCs, and the RNeasy kit for mouse skin. In humans, TCRbeta sequencing was performed on scalp tissue and on sorted CD4+ and CD8+ peripheral blood T cells from healthy controls and from patients with patchy or totalis/universalis alopecia areata.

Beyond this particular receptor, the publication reports: Resident alphabeta T cells in normal human skin are also sequenced, complicating scalp TCR repertoire analysis, unlike mouse skin dominated by gammadelta T cells. Shared TCR sequences between patients were less evident than in mice, which may be partly attributable to HLA diversity in the patient population. With tofacitinib, both scalp clonality and the number of expanded CD8+ clones among the top 100 scalp clones went down significantly. During tofacitinib treatment, many expanded lesional clones stuck around in both scalp and blood, and this persistence may partly explain why relapse happens after treatment is stopped. Higher clonality and more expanded CD8+ clones were observed in lesional scalp than in normal scalp, particularly in alopecia totalis/universalis, a finding suggestive of antigenic drive. The treated cohort was small, with a single nonresponder, so links between baseline CD8+ expansion and response need larger studies.

Library prep was done by the immunoSEQ multiplex PCR assay. RNA was extracted from all samples and reverse transcribed into cDNA, which served as template for TCR sequencing. SuperScript III was used to make first-strand cDNA, primed with a 2:1 mix of oligo-dT and random hexamers. A synthetic immune receptor repertoire was used to gauge amplification bias, and whatever bias remained was removed computationally. In the source study's methods: After raw reads were preprocessed to remove errors, the CDR3 was defined following IMGT conventions as running from the conserved cysteine to phenylalanine. To get clonality, Shannon entropy was normalized by log2 of the number of productive unique TCRs and the result was subtracted from 1. Whether each scalp clone was CD4 or CD8 was inferred by checking scalp TCRbeta sequences against the CD4 and CD8 repertoires from sorted blood. Imported from immuneACCESS, the table was reduced by TCRdb to in-frame sequences with V and J called. These copies leave out some clones; in studies compared against another copy, an unresolved V gene accounts for under half, and the cause of the remainder is not known. V, J and clone size derive from that table, while D and trimming were established from the DNA sequence. This sample holds fewer than 150,000 clones; 82% were observed only once. Approximately 25% of the sample is held by the ten biggest clonotypes.

On this clone: The target of this receptor is not known. No base quality values were provided; no much bigger clone lies one nucleotide off.

This sample's time point label indicates: 4 weeks on oral tofacitinib. The treatment or condition label of this sample denotes: oral pan-JAK inhibitor, 5-10 mg twice daily. Lesional scalp punch biopsies and peripheral blood were collected from alopecia areata patients. After PBMCs were isolated by density centrifugation and stained for CD3, CD4 and CD8, a FACSAria was used to sort CD4+ and CD8+ T cells. The germline V gene specifies SGHTA as CDR1 and FQGNSA as CDR2. V and J lose 4 bases and 1 base, and a span of 14 bases separates them. The CDR3 runs 16 amino acids, cysteine and phenylalanine included. This entry keeps only the CDR3 DNA: 48 bases, framed from base 1.

The sequence was obtained from a human donor with alopecia areata. The chain employs TRBV7-2 and TRBJ2-1; D gene: possibly TRBD2, on 6 matching bases. Specimen: CD8+ T cells sorted from blood, collected at week 4, from a patient treated with tofacitinib. The CDR3 reads CASSSSGGNSYNEQFF. The DNA sequence is as follows: TGTGCCAGCAGCTCCAGTGGGGGGAATTCCTACAATGAGCAGTTCTTC. Reference TRBV7-2 and TRBJ2-1 genes cover what lies past the CDR3, so the full variable domain is GAGVSQSPSNKVTEKGKDVELRCDPISGHTALYWYRQSLGQGLEFLIYFQGNSAPDKSGLPSDRFSAERTGGSVSTLTIQRTQQEDSAVYLCASSSSGGNSYNEQFFGPGTRLTVL.